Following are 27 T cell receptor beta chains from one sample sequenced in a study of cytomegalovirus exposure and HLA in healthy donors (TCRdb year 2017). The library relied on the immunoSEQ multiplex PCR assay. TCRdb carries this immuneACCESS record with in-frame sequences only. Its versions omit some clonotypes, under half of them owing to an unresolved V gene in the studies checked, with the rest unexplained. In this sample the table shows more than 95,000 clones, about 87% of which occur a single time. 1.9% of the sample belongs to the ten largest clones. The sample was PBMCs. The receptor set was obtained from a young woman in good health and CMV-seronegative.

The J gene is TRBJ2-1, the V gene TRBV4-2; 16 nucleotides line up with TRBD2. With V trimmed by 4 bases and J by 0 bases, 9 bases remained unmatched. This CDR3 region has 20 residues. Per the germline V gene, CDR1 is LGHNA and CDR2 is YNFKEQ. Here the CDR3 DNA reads TGTGCCAGCAGCCCAAGAACCGGGACTAGCGGGAGGGGCTCCTACAATGAGCAGTTCTTC. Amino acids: CASSPRTGTSGRGSYNEQFF.

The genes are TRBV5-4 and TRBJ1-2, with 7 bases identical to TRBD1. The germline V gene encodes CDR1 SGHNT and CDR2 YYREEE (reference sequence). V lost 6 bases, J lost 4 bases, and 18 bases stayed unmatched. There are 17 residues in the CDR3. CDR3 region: CASTSNPGQPISYGYTF. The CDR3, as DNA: TGTGCCAGCACCTCCAATCCGGGACAGCCTATCTCCTATGGCTACACCTTC.

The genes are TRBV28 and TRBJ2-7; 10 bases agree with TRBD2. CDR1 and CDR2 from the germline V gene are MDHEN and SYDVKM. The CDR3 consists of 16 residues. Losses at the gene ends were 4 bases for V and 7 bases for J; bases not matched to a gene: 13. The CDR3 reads CASSSQREGARGEQYF. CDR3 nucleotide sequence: TGTGCCAGCAGTTCCCAGCGGGAGGGGGCACGAGGGGAGCAGTACTTC.

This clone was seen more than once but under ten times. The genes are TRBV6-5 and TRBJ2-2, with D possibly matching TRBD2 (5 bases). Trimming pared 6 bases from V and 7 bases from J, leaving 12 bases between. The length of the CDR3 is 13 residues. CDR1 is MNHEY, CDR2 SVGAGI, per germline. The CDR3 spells CASSNPGIGELFF. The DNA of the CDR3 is TGTGCCAGCAGCAATCCGGGGATCGGGGAGCTGTTTTTT.

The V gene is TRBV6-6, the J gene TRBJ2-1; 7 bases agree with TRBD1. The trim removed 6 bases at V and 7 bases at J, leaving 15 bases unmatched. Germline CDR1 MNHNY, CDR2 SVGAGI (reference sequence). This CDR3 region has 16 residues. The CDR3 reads CASRRAHRDSQNEQFF. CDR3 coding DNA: TGTGCCAGCAGACGAGCGCACCGGGACAGTCAGAATGAGCAGTTCTTC.

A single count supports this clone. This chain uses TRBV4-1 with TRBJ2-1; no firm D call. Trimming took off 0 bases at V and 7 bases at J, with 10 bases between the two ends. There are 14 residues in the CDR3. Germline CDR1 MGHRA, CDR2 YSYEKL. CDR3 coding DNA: TGCGCCAGCAGCCAAGATGCTGGCCCAAATGAGCAGTTCTTC. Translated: CASSQDAGPNEQFF.

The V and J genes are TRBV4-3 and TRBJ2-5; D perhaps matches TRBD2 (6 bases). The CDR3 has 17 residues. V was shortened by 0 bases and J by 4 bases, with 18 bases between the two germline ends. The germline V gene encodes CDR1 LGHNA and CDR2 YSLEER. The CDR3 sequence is CASSQDRRRAVRETQYF. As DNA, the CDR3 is TGCGCCAGCAGCCAAGATAGGCGGAGGGCCGTGCGAGAGACCCAGTACTTC.

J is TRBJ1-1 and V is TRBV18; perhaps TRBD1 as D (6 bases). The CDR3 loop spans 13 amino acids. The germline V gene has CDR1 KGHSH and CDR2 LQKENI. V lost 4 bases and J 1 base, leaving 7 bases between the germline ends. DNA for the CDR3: TGTGCCAGCTCACGACAGGAGAACACTGAAGCTTTCTTT. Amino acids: CASSRQENTEAFF.

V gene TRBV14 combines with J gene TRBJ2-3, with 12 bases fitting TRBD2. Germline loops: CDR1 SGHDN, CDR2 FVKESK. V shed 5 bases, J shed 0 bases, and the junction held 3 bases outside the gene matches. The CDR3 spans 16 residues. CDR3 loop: CASSIGLAGSTDTQYF. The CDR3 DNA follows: TGTGCCAGCAGCATCGGACTAGCGGGGAGCACAGATACGCAGTATTTT.

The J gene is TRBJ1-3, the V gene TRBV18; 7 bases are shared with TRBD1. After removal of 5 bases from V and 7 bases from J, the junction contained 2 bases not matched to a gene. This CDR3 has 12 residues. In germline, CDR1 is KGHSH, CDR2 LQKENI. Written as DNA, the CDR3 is TGTGCCAGCTCATCGGACAGGAACACCATATATTTT. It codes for CASSSDRNTIYF.

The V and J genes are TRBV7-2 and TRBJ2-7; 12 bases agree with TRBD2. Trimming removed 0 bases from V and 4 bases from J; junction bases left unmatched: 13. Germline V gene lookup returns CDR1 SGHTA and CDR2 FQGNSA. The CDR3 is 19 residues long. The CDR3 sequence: CASSLALGRLAGGNYEQYF. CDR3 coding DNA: TGTGCCAGCAGCTTAGCGCTTGGGCGCCTAGCGGGGGGGAATTACGAGCAGTACTTC.

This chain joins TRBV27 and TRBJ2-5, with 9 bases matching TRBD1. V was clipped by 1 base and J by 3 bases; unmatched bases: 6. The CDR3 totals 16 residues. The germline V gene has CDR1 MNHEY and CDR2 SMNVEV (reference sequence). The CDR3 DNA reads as TGTGCCAGCAGTTTATGGAGTACAGGGGGCGAAGAGACCCAGTACTTC. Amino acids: CASSLWSTGGEETQYF.

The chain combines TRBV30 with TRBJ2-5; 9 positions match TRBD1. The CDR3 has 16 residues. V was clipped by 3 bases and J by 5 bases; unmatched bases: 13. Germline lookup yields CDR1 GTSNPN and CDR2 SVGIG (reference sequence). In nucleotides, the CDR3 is TGTGCCTGGAGGGTCCCCGGGACAGGGAACGGCGAGACCCAGTACTTC. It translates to CAWRVPGTGNGETQYF.

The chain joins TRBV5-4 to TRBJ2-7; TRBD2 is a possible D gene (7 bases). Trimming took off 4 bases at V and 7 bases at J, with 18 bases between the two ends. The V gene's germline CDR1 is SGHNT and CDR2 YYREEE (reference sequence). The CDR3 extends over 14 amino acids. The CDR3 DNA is TGTGCCAGCAGCCAAGAACGGGGGGCGGGGGAGCAGTACTTC. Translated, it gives CASSQERGAGEQYF.

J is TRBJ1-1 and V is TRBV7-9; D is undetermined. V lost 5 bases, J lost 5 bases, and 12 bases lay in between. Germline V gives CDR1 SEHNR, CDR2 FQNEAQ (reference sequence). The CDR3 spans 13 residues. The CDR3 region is CASSPTIGTEAFF. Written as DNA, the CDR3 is TGTGCCAGCAGCCCAACTATCGGGACTGAAGCTTTCTTT.

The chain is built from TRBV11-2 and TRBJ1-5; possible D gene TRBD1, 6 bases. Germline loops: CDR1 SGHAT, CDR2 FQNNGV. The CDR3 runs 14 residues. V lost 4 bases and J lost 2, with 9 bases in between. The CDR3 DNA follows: TGTGCCAGCAGCTGGGGGCAGGGCAATCAGCCCCAGCATTTT. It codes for CASSWGQGNQPQHF.

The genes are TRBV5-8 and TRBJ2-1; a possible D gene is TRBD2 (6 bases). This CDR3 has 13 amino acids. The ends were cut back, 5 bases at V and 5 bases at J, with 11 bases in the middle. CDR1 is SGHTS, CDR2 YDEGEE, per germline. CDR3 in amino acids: CASRPVADNEQFF. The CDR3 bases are TGTGCCAGCAGACCAGTAGCGGACAATGAGCAGTTCTTC.

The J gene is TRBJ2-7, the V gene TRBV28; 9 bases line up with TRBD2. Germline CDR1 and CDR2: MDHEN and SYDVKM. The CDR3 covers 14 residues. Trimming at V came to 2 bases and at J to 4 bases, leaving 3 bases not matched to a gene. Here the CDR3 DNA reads TGTGCCAGCAGTTTAAATAGCGGGAGTTACGAGCAGTACTTC. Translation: CASSLNSGSYEQYF.

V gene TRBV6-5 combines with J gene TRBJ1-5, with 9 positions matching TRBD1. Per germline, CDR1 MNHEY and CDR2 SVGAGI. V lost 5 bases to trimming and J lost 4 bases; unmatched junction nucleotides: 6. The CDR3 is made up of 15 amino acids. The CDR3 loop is CASSTGQGGNQPQHF. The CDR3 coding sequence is TGTGCCAGCAGTACGGGACAGGGCGGGAATCAGCCCCAGCATTTT.

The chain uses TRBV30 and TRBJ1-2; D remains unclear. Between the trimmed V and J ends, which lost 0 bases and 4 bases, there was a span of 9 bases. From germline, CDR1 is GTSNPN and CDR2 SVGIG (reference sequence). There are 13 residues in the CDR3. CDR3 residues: CAWSVQYLYGYTF. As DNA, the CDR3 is TGTGCCTGGAGTGTACAGTACCTCTATGGCTACACCTTC.

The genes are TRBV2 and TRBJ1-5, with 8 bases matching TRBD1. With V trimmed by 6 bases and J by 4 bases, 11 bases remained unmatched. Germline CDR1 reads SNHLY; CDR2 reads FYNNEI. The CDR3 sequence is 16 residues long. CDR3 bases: TGTGCCAGCAGCACTTCGACAGGGGAGTCAAATCAGCCCCAGCATTTT. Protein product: CASSTSTGESNQPQHF.

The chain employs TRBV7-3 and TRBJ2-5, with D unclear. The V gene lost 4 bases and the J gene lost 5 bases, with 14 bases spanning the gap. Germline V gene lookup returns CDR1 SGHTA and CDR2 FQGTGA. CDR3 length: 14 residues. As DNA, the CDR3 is TGTGCCAGCAGCTCCTCCTCCGGAGTGGAGACCCAGTACTTC. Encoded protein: CASSSSSGVETQYF.

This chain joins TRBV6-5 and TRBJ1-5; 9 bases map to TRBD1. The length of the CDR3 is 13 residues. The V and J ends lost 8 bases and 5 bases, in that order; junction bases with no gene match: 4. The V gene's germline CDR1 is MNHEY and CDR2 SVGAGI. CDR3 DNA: TGTGCCAGCGGGACAGGGAACCATCAGCCCCAGCATTTT. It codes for CASGTGNHQPQHF.

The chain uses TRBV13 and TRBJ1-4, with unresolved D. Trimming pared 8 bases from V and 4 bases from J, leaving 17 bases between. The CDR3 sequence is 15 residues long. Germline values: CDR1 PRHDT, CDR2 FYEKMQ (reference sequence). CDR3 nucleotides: TGTGCCAGCGTCCCGCCCGGGGAGCGTAATGAAAAACTGTTTTTT. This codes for CASVPPGERNEKLFF.

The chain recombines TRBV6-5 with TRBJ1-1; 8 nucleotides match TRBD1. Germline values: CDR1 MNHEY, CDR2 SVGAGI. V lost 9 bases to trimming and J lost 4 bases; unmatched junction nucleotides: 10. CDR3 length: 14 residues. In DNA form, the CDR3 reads TGTGCCAGTCGACCCCAGGGGGCCGGCACTGAAGCTTTCTTT. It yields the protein CASRPQGAGTEAFF.

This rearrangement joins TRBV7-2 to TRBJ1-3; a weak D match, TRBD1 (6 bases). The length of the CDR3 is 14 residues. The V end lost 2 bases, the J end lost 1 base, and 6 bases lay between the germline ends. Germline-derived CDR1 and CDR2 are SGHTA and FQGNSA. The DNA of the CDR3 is TGTGCCAGCAGCTTACAGGGGTCTGGAAACACCATATATTTT. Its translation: CASSLQGSGNTIYF.

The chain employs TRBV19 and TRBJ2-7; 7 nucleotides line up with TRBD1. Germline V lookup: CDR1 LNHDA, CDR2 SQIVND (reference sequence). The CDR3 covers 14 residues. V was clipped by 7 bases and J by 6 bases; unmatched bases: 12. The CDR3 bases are TGTGCCAGTACTCCAACAGGGGAATACGGCGAGCAGTACTTC. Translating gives CASTPTGEYGEQYF.